This TCR beta chain was documented in a study of blood T cells in healthy people across ages. Study-wide findings and caveats: Per million T cells, the diversity of TCR beta decreased roughly linearly as age advanced.

A second PCR, run for roughly 7 to 12 cycles, used a sample-barcoded 5' primer plus a J-beta primer mix. TCRdb passed the 5' RACE reads through MiXCR, listing each CDR3 protein once. The top ten hold under 20% of the sample, which has around 620,000 distinct CDR3 sequences, 25% to 30% seen once. About this clonotype itself: As yet, its antigen is unknown.

V dropped 3 bases and J dropped 7; count of bases not matched to a gene: 18. The germline CDR1 and CDR2 sequences are LNHNV and YYDKDF (reference sequence). This CDR3 is 17 amino acids long. Ranging in age from roughly 6 to 95, the donors were healthy Caucasian individuals from Russia. The specimen sequenced was blood. V usage is TRBV15 and J usage is TRBJ2-7; 7 nucleotides align to TRBD1. This sequence originates from a woman aged 70-85 years in good health. The CDR3 coding sequence is TGTGCCACCAGCAGGGAAGCGATCGGGACAGTAAACTATGAGCAGTACTTC. Its translation is CATSREAIGTVNYEQYF.